This T cell receptor (beta chain) was recorded in a study of blood T cell repertoires in COVID-19. At the level of the study: The United States, Italy and Spain supplied acute and convalescent COVID-19 samples. In each case, the material was cDNA or gDNA derived from T cells, B-cell-depleted T cells, or PBMCs.

TCRdb's table, derived via immunoSEQ multiplex PCR, lists solely in-frame clones and lacks some. Of about 190,000 clones listed, around 90% are singletons. The sample holds one count of this clone. This CDR3 is built from 15 residues. V was clipped by 3 bases and J by 2 bases, with 13 bases between them. Germline assignment: CDR1 SGHKS and CDR2 YYEKEE (reference sequence). The rearrangement links TRBV5-5 to TRBJ2-3; D is unresolved. The sequence came from a man aged 50 to 59 with acute or convalescent COVID-19. The sample consisted of peripheral blood. CDR3 in DNA: TGTGCCAGCAGCTCGTCGCCCCAGGACACAGATACGCAGTATTTT. Protein: CASSSSPQDTDTQYF.